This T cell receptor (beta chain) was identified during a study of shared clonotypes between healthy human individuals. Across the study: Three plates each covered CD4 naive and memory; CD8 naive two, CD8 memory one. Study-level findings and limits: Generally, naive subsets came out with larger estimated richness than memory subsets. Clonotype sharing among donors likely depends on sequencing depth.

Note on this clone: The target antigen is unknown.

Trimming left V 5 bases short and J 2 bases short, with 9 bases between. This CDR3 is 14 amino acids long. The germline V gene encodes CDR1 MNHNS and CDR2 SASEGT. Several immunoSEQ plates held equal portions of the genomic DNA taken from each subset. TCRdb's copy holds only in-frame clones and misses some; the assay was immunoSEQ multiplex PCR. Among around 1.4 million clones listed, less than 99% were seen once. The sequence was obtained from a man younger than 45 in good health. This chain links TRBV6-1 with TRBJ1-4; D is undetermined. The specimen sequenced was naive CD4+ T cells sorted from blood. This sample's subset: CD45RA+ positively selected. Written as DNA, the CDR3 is TGTGCCAGCAGTCACTCGGGCACTAATGAAAAACTGTTTTTT. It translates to CASSHSGTNEKLFF.